This T cell receptor (beta chain) is from a study of yellow fever vaccine responses in identical twins. TCRdb re-called the RT-PCR reads through MiXCR, storing one row per CDR3 protein. In the table there are about 20,000 distinct CDR3 sequences, roughly 78% of which are singletons. Overall study results and limits: Vaccine-induced T cell responses in twins were reportedly observed to appear partly convergent, partly personalized.

To note about this clonotype: Its matching antigen is unknown. One end of the junction varies from germline; a read error may be responsible.

The TCR originated in a woman between 18 and 29 years old who received the yellow fever vaccine. The sequences come from T cells from blood (PBMCs), unsorted or a sorted subset (not recorded which), collected before or after yellow fever vaccination (not recorded which).

CDR3 in DNA: TGTGCCAGCAGCCAAGAGGGACGTCATCCATATGGCTACACCTTT. Translating it yields CASSQEGRHPYGYTF. The V call is TRBV3-1, the J call TRBJ1-2; D perhaps matches TRBD1 (5 bases). In germline, CDR1 is LGHDT, CDR2 YNNKEL (reference sequence). The CDR3 totals 15 residues.